The rows below give T cell receptor beta chains drawn from one sample of a study of T cell changes during pregnancy in multiple sclerosis. The table came from immunoSEQ multiplex PCR; TCRdb's copy has only in-frame clones and leaves some out. The sample lists fewer than 25,000 clones, around 87% seen once, with around 1% in the top ten. Sample: CD4+ T cells from peripheral blood mononuclear cells, taken in the second trimester of pregnancy. Receptors originate from a female donor in good health, enrolled as a control in a pregnancy study. Each CDR3 is given with its conserved first and last residue.

len | v_gene | CDR3aa
14 | TRBV4-1 | CASSPRDLRQPQHF
12 | TRBV7-2 | CASSADSNIQYF
15 | TRBV11-2 | CASSRLRRGGETQYF
15 | TRBV19 | CASNTRGGWNTEAFF
16 | TRBV5-6 | CASSLAGRAYQETQYF
16 | TRBV7-3 | CASSLRLAGANDEQFF
15 | TRBV6-1 | CASTHLLQPNTEAFF
16 | TRBV4-1 | CASRHTGTGDPRGYTF
15 | TRBV6-5 | CASSKMGQGAGELFF
16 | TRBV5-1 | CASSLGGAGGFDEQFF
14 | TRBV6-1 | CASSVRGPRYEQYF
20 | TRBV7-8 | CASSLRARGASGTNTGELFF
15 | TRBV10-3 | CAISESGGREQPQHF
12 | TRBV19 | CASSDTSNEQFF
18 | TRBV5-1 | CASSWKRLAGMLQETQYF
12 | TRBV2 | CASRDSNSPLHF
15 | TRBV28 | CASSLVVAASYEQYF
15 | TRBV10-3 | CAIARGGILNTEAFF
15 | TRBV7-3 | CASSSLDRGAYEQYF
15 | TRBV25-1 | CASSEGGQPSYEQYF
19 | TRBV7-9 | CASRKTPIGQGDLNYGYTF
16 | TRBV10-2 | CASSSRTGLNTGELFF
18 | TRBV7-6 | CASSLKNPGQTSGNTIYF
11 | TRBV6-5 | CASRRDYGYTF
15 | TRBV5-8 | CASSLRLAFPYEQYF
12 | TRBV29-1 | CSVASTDNEQFF
16 | TRBV9 | CASSVAGSVVQDTQYF
13 | TRBV2 | CASSATGGNEQFF
18 | TRBV5-6 | CASSYPPGRAVLTDTQYF
16 | TRBV6-5 | CASSYALQGWDQPQHF
17 | TRBV5-1 | CASSLGLAGATSYEQYF
16 | TRBV4-2 | CASSQEGTSGAVTQYF
15 | TRBV19 | CASSIAGGGTDTQYF
12 | TRBV7-9 | CAATSGSYEQYF
15 | TRBV27 | CASSPGTGGANVLTF
15 | TRBV6-5 | CASSYSMEQGGEQYF
18 | TRBV4-2 | CASSQDLRASGVGNEQFF
16 | TRBV10-3 | CAISGWGGAEQETQYF
16 | TRBV10-3 | CAISFNSGGGTDTQYF
16 | TRBV19 | CASSIDRSGGNQPQHF
14 | TRBV14 | CASSLRDYTDTQYF
14 | TRBV28 | CATAALQGREPQHF
15 | TRBV27 | CASTVSRQGRYEQYF
11 | TRBV6-1 | CASMRADGYTF
13 | TRBV5-4 | CASSPVSRDTQYF
14 | TRBV5-1 | CASAAPANAGELFF
17 | TRBV15 | CATSRDSDRGVNYGYTF
19 | TRBV19 | CASSIPPSGGIPPVYEQYF
15 | TRBV18 | CASSPGRISSYEQYF